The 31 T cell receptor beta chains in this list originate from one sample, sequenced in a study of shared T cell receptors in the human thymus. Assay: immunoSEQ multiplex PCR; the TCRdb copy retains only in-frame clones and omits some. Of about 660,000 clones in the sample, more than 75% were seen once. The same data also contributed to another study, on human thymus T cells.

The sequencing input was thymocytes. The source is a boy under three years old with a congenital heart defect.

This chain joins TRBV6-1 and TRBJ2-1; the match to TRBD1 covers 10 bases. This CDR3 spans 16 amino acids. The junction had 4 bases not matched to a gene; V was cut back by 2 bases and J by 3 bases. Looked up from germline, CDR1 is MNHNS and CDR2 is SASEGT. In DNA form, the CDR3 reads TGTGCCAGCAGTGAAATGGGACAGGGGAACTACAATGAGCAGTTCTTC. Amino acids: CASSEMGQGNYNEQFF.

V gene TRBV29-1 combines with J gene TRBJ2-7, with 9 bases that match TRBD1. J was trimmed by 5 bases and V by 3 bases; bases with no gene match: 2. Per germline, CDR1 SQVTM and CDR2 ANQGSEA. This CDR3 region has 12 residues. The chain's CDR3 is CSVEGQGHEQYF. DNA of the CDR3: TGCAGCGTTGAGGGACAGGGTCACGAGCAGTACTTC.

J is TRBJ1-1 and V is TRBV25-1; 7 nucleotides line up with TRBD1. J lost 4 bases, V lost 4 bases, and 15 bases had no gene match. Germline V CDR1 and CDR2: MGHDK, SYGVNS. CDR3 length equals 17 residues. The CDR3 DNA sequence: TGTGCCAGCAGTGCAGGGGGGCAGGGGAGGAGGGGCACTGAAGCTTTCTTT. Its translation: CASSAGGQGRRGTEAFF. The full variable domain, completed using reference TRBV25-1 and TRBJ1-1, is EADIYQTPRYLVIGTGKKITLECSQTMGHDKMYWYQQDPGMELHLIHYSYGVNSTEKGDLSSESTVSRIRTEHFPLTLESARPSHTSQYLCASSAGGQGRRGTEAFFGQGTRLTVV.

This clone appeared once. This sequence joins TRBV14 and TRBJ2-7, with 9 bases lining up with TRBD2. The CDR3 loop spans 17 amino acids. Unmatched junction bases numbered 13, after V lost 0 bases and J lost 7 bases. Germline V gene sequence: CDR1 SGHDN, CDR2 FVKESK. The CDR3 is CASSQDRIAGDTGEQYF. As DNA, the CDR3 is TGTGCCAGCAGCCAAGATCGTATAGCGGGAGACACGGGAGAGCAGTACTTC. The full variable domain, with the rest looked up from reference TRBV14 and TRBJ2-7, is EAGVTQFPSHSVIEKGQTVTLRCDPISGHDNLYWYRRVMGKEIKFLLHFVKESKQDESGMPNNRFLAERTGGTYSTLKVQPAELEDSGVYFCASSQDRIAGDTGEQYFGPGTRLTVT.

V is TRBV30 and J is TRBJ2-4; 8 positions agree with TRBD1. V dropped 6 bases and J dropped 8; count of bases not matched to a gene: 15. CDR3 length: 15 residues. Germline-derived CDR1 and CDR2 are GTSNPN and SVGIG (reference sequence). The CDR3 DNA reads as TGTGCCTGCTCCGCCTACCCTGGACAGGGTCACATTCAGTACTTC. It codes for CACSAYPGQGHIQYF. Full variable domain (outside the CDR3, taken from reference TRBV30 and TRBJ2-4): SQTIHQWPATLVQPVGSPLSLECTVEGTSNPNLYWYRQAAGRGLQLLFYSVGIGQISSEVPQNLSASRPQDRQFILSSKKLLLSDSGFYLCACSAYPGQGHIQYFGAGTRLSVL.

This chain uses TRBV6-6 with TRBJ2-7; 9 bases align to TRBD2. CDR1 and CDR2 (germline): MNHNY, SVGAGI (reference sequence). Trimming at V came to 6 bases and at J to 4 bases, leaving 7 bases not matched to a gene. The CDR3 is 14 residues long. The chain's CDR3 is CASSPGLAGYEQYF. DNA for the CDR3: TGTGCCAGCAGCCCCGGGCTAGCGGGATACGAGCAGTACTTC.

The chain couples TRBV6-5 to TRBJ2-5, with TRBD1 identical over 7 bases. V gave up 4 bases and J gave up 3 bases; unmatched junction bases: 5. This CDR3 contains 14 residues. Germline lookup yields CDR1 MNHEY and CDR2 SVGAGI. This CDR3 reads CASSLDRTKETQYF. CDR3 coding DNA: TGTGCCAGCAGTTTGGACAGGACAAAAGAGACCCAGTACTTC.

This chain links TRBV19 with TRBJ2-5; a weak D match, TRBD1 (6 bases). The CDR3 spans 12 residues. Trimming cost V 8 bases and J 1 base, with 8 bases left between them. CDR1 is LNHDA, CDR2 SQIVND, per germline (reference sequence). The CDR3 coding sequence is TGTGCCAGTCAGGGGAGCCAAGAGACCCAGTACTTC. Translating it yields CASQGSQETQYF.

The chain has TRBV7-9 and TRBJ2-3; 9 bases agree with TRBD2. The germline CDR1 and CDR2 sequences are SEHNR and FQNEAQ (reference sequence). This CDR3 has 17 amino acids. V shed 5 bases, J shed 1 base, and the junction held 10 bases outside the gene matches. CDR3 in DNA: TGTGCCAGCAGCGCCACAAAGCGGGAGGACCGCACAGATACGCAGTATTTT. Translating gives CASSATKREDRTDTQYF.

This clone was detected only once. CDR3 amino acids: CASSLGTDPSHEQYF. The CDR3 region has the DNA TGTGCCAGCAGCTTAGGGACTGACCCTTCCCACGAGCAGTACTTC. The chain uses TRBV5-5 and TRBJ2-7, with a weak D call TRBD2 (6 bases). Trimming cost V 2 bases and J 5 bases, with 17 bases left between them. The CDR3 runs 15 residues. CDR1 is SGHKS and CDR2 is YYEKEE in the germline V gene (reference sequence).

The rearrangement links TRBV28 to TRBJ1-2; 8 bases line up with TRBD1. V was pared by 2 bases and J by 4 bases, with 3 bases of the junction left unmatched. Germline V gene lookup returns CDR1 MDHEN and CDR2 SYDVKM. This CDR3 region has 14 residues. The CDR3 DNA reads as TGTGCCAGCAGTTTAGCAGGGGGCGGCTATGGCTACACCTTC. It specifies CASSLAGGGYGYTF.

The CDR3 region is CASSLRTVTRTEAFF. The CDR3 DNA reads as TGTGCCAGCAGCTTACGGACAGTTACGAGAACTGAAGCTTTCTTT. The rearrangement links TRBV13 to TRBJ1-1, with D tentatively TRBD1 (6 bases). CDR1 is PRHDT, CDR2 FYEKMQ, per germline (reference sequence). V gave up 2 bases and J gave up 5 bases, with 15 bases separating them. This CDR3 comprises 15 residues. The full variable domain, in which reference TRBV13 and TRBJ1-1 provide the parts outside the CDR3, is AAGVIQSPRHLIKEKRETATLKCYPIPRHDTVYWYQQGPGQDPQFLISFYEKMQSDKGSIPDRFSAQQFSDYHSELNMSSLELGDSALYFCASSLRTVTRTEAFFGQGTRLTVV.

Here the CDR3 reads CASSPESPGDGYNEQFF. The CDR3 bases are TGTGCCAGCTCACCAGAGTCACCGGGAGATGGATACAATGAGCAGTTCTTC. The genes are TRBV18 and TRBJ2-1, with D possibly matching TRBD2 (6 bases). The CDR3 is made up of 17 amino acids. Germline-derived CDR1 and CDR2 are KGHSH and LQKENI. V lost 2 bases to trimming and J lost 4 bases, with 18 bases between them.

CDR3: CASSPTRLVNTEAFF. CDR3 DNA sequence: TGTGCCAGCAGCCCAACGAGGCTTGTGAACACTGAAGCTTTCTTT. The V call is TRBV7-9, the J call TRBJ1-1; D gene unclear. Looked up from germline, CDR1 is SEHNR and CDR2 is FQNEAQ (reference sequence). This CDR3 region has 15 residues. Trimming stripped 5 bases from V and 0 bases from J, with 13 bases between.

CDR3 bases: TGCACCAGCAGCCAAGATAGCGGGAGCGGGGCAGATACGCAGTATTTT. It encodes CTSSQDSGSGADTQYF. This chain links TRBV1 with TRBJ2-3; no check of the table's D call, TRBD2, against the DNA was made. TRBV1 is a known pseudogene. The CDR3 is 16 amino acids.

CDR3 sequence (DNA): TGTGCCAGCAGCAAAGAGAGTGCACTAGCGGATGAGCAGTTCTTC. It yields the protein CASSKESALADEQFF. V usage is TRBV21-1 and J usage is TRBJ2-1; the table assigns TRBD2, which was not confirmed against the DNA. TRBV21-1 is a pseudogene segment. This CDR3 is built from 15 residues.

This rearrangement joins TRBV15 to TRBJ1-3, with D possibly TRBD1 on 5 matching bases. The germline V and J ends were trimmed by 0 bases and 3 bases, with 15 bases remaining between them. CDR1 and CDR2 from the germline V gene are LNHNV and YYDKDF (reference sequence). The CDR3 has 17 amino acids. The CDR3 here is CATSRDPLGPFGNTIYF. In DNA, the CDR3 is TGTGCCACCAGCAGAGATCCTTTGGGGCCCTTTGGAAACACCATATATTTT.

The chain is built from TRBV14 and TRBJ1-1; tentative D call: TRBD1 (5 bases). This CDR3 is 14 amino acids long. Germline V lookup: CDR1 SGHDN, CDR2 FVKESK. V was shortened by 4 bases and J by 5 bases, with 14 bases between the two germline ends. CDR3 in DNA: TGTGCCAGCAGCCTTCGGTGGGGGGTAACTGAAGCTTTCTTT. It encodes CASSLRWGVTEAFF.

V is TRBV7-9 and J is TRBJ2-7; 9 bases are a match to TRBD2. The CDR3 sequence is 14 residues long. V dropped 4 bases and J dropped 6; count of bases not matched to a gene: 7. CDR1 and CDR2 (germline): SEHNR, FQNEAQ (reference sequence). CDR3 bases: TGTGCCAGCAGCTCAACCGGGACTAGCATCGAGCAGTACTTC. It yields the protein CASSSTGTSIEQYF. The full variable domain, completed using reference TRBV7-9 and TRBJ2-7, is DTGVSQNPRHKITKRGQNVTFRCDPISEHNRLYWYRQTLGQGPEFLTYFQNEAQLEKSRLLSDRFSAERPKGSFSTLEIQRTEQGDSAMYLCASSSTGTSIEQYFGPGTRLTVT.

The CDR3 region is CASSVAKVRGGERPGANVLTF. The CDR3 nucleotides are TGTGCCAGCAGCGTAGCTAAGGTTCGGGGGGGCGAGCGTCCTGGGGCCAACGTCCTGACTTTC. The chain combines TRBV9 with TRBJ2-6; TRBD2 matches at 8 bases. Per germline, CDR1 SGDLS and CDR2 YYNGEE. This CDR3 is built from 21 residues. Trimming took 0 bases from V and 2 from J; bases not matched to a gene: 16.

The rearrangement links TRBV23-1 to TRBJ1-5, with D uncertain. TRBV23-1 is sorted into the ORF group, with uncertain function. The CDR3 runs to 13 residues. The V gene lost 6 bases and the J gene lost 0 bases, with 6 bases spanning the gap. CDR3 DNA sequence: TGCGCCAGCAGGTTCTATAGCAATCAGCCCCAGCATTTT. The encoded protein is CASRFYSNQPQHF.

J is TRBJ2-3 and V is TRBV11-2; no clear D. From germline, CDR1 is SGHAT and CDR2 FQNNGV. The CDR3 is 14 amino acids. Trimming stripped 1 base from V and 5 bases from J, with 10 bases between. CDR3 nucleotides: TGTGCCAGCAGCTTAGGACTCTTCGTAGATACGCAGTATTTT. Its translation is CASSLGLFVDTQYF.

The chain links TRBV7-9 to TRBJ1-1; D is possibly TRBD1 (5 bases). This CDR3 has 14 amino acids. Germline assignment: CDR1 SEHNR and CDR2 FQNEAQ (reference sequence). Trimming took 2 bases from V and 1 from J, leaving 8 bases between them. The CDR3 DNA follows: TGTGCCAGCAGCTTACAGGGCTCGAACACTGAAGCTTTCTTT. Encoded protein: CASSLQGSNTEAFF.

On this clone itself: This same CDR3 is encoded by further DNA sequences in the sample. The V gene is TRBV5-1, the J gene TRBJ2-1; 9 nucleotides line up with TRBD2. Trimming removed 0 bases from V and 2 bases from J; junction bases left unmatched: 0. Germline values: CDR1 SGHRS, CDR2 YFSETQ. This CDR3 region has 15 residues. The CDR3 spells CASSLASGTYNEQFF. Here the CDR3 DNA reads TGCGCCAGCAGCTTGGCTAGCGGGACCTACAATGAGCAGTTCTTC.

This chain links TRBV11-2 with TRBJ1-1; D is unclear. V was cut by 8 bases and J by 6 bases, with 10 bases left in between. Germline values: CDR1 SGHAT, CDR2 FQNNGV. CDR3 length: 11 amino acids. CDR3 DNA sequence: TGTGCCAGCGACGGGGAGGCTGAAGCTTTCTTT. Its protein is CASDGEAEAFF.

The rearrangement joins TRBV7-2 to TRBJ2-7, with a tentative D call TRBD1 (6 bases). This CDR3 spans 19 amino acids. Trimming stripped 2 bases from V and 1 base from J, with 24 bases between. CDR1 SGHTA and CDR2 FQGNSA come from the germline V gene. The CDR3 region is CASSLRYRFVQGFSYEQYF. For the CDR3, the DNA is TGTGCCAGCAGCTTAAGGTATCGGTTCGTCCAGGGGTTTTCCTACGAGCAGTACTTC.

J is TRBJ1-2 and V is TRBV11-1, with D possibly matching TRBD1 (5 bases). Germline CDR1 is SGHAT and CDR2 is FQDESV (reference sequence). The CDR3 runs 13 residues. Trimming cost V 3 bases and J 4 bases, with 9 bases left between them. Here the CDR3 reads CASSLRGVYGYTF. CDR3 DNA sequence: TGTGCCAGCAGCTTGCGGGGGGTCTATGGCTACACCTTC.

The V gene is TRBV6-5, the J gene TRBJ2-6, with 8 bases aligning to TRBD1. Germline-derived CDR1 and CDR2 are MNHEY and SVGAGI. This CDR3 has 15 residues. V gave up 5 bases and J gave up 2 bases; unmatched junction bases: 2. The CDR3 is CASSPGGAGANVLTF. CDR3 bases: TGTGCCAGCAGTCCAGGGGGCGCTGGGGCCAACGTCCTGACTTTC.

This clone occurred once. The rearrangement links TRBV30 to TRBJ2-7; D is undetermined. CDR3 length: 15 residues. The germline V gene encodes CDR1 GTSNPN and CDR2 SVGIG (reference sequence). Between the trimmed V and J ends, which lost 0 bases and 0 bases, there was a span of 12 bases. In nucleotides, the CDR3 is TGTGCCTGGAGTGTAGGCGGAGAAGACTCCTACGAGCAGTACTTC. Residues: CAWSVGGEDSYEQYF.

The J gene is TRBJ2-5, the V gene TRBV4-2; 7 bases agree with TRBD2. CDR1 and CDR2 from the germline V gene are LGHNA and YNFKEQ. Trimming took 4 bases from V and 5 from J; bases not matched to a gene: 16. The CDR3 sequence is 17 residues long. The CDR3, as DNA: TGTGCCAGCAGCCCATCAAGGGTGACTAGCCGAAGGGAGACCCAGTACTTC. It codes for CASSPSRVTSRRETQYF.

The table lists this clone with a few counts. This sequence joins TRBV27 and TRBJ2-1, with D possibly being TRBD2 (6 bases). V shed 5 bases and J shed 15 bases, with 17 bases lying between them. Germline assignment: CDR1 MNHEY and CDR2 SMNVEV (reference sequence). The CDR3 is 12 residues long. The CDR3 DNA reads TGTGCCAGCAGTGTAAGATCGGGGGTCCTGTTCTTC. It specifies CASSVRSGVLFF.